This entry describes one T cell receptor (beta chain). The repertoire was sequenced with immunoSEQ multiplex PCR; TCRdb's copy has only in-frame clones and lacks some. The sample has approximately 280,000 clones; over 75% are singletons. Trimming took 6 bases from V and 1 from J; bases not matched to a gene: 3. The CDR3 totals 14 residues. Germline V gives CDR1 MNHEY, CDR2 SVGAGI. The data belong to a study of blood T cell repertoires in COVID-19. Study-wide background: COVID-19 samples collected from the United States, Italy and Spain covered acute and convalescent phases.

The receptor was isolated from a man aged 50 to 60 with active or convalescent COVID-19. The rearrangement uses TRBV6-5 and TRBJ2-7; 10 nucleotides align to TRBD2. What was sequenced was peripheral blood. The CDR3 spells CASSLLAGSYEQYF. As DNA, the CDR3 is TGTGCCAGCAGCCTACTAGCGGGATCCTACGAGCAGTACTTC.